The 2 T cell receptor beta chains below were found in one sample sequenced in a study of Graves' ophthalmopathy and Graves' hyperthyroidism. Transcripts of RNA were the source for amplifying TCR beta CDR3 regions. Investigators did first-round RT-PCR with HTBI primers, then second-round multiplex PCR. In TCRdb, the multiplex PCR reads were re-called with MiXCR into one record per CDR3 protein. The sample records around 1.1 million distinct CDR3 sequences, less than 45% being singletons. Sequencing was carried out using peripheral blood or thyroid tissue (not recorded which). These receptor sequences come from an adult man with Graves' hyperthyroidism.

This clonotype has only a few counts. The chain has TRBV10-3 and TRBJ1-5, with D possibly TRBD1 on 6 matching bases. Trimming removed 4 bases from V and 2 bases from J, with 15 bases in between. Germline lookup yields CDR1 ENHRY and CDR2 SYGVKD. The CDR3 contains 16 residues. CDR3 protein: CAISVGGAGGNQPQHF. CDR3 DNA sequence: TGTGCCATCAGTGTTGGGGGCGCGGGGGGCAATCAGCCCCAGCATTTT.

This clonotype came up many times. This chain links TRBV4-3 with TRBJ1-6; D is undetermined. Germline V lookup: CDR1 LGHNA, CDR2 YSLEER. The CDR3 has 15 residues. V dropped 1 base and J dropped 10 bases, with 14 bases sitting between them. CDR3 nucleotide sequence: TGCGCCAGCAGCCAAGCGGGCAGGCTCGAGTCACCCCTCCACTTT. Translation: CASSQAGRLESPLHF.